This section outlines one TCR beta chain sequence together with its context. Its antigen is still unknown. This entry comes from a study of T cell responses to AZD1222 COVID-19 vaccine. Notes on the study in general: The number of AZD1222 recipients seropositive at baseline was only five or six.

The assay was immunoSEQ multiplex PCR, and TCRdb's table has in-frame clones only and misses some. The sample shows 120,000 or so clones, roughly 82% of them seen only once. The V gene lost 2 bases and the J gene lost 7 bases, with 8 bases spanning the gap. The length of the CDR3 is 13 residues. Material: peripheral blood, obtained 28 days after the second AZD1222 dose. The source of this sequence is an adult who received the AZD1222 COVID-19 vaccine. The chain has TRBV12-3 or TRBV12-4 and TRBJ1-4; the D is unclear. CDR3: CASSLSGVEKLFF. The DNA of the CDR3 is TGTGCCAGCAGTTTAAGCGGGGTTGAAAAACTGTTTTTT.